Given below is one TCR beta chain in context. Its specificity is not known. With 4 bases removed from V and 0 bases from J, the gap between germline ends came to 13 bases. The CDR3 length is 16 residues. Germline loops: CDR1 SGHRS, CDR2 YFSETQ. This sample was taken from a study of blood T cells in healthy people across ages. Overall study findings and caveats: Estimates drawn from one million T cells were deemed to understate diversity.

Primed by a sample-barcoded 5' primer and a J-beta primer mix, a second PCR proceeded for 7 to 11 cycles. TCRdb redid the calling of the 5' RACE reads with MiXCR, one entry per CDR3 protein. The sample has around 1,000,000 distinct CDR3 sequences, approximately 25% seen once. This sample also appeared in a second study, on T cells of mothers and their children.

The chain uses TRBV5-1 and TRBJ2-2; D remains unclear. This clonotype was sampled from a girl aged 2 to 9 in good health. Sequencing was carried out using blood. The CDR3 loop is CASSTGVNANTGELFF. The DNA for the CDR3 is TGCGCCAGCAGCACTGGGGTTAACGCGAACACCGGGGAGCTGTTTTTT.